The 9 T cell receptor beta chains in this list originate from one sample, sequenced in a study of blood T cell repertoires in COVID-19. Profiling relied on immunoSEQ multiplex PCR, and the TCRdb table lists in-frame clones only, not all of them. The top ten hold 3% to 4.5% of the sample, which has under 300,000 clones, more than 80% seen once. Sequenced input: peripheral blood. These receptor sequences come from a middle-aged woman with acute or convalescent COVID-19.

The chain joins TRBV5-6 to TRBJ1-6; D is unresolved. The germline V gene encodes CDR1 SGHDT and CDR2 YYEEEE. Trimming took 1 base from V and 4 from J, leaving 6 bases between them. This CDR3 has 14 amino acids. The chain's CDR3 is CASSLRGYNSPLHF. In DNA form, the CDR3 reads TGTGCCAGCAGCTTGAGAGGATATAATTCACCCCTCCACTTT.

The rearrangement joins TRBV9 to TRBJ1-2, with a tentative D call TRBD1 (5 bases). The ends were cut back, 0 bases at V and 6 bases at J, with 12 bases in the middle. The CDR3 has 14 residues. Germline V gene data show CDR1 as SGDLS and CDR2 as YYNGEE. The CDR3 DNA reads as TGTGCCAGCAGCGTAGGGGGAGGAGGGGATGGCTACACCTTC. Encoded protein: CASSVGGGGDGYTF.

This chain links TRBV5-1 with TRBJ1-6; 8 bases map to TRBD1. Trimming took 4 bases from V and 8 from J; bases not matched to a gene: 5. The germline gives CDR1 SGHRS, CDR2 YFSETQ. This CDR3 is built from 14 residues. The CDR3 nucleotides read TGCGCCAGCAGCAAGGACAGGGCGGATTCACCCCTCCACTTT. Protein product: CASSKDRADSPLHF.

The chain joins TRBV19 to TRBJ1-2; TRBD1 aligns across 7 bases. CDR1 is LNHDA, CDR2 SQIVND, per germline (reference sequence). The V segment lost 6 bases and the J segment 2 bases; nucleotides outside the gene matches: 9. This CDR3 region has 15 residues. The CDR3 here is CASSRVRDRNYGYTF. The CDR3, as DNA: TGTGCCAGTAGCCGAGTCCGGGACAGAAACTATGGCTACACCTTC.

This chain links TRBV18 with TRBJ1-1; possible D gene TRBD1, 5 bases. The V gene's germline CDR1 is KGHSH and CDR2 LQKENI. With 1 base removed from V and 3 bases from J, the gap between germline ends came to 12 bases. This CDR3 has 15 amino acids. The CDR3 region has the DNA TGTGCCAGCTCACCACGGGAAGGGGTGGACACTGAAGCTTTCTTT. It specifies CASSPREGVDTEAFF.

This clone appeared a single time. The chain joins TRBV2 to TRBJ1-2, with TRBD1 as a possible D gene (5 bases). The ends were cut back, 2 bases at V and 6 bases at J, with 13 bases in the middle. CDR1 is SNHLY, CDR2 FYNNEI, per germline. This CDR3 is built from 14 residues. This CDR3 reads CASSERGSHHGYTF. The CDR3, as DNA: TGTGCCAGCAGTGAACGGGGGTCCCACCATGGCTACACCTTC.

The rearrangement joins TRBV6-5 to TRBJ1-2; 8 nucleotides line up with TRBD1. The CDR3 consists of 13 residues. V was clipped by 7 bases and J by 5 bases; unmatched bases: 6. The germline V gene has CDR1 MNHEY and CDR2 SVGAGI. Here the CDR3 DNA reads TGTGCCAGCACACGGGACAGGCTGTATGGCTACACCTTC. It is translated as CASTRDRLYGYTF.

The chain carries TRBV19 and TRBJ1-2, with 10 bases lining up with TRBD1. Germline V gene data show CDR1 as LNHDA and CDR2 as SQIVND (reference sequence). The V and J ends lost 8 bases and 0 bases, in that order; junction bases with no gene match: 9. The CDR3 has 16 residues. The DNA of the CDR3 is TGTGCCAGTGGGGACAGGGGACATGAGGCTAACTATGGCTACACCTTC. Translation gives CASGDRGHEANYGYTF.

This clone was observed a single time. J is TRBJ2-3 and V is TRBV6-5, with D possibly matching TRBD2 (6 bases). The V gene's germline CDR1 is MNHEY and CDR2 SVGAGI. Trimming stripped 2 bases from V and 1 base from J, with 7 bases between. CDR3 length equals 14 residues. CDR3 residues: CASSYGGGTDTQYF. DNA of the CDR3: TGTGCCAGCAGTTACGGCGGGGGCACAGATACGCAGTATTTT.